Presented here are 19 T cell receptor beta chains from one specimen sequenced in a study of T cell changes during pregnancy in multiple sclerosis. Generated by immunoSEQ multiplex PCR, the TCRdb table keeps only in-frame clones and is missing some. The data show around 45,000 clones, with 80% to 90% seen just once and 6.5% to 9.5% held by the top ten. The starting material was CD8+ T cells from peripheral blood mononuclear cells, obtained in the second trimester of pregnancy. All receptors derive from a female donor with multiple sclerosis, enrolled in a pregnancy study.

The gene calls are TRBV9 and TRBJ2-1; 8 bases line up with TRBD1. The J segment lost 7 bases and the V segment lost 3 bases, leaving 6 bases of the junction unmatched. The length of the CDR3 is 14 residues. The germline V gene encodes CDR1 SGDLS and CDR2 YYNGEE. The CDR3 nucleotides read TGTGCCAGCAGCGCGTACAGGGGGGATAATGAGCAGTTCTTC. Protein sequence: CASSAYRGDNEQFF.

The rearrangement uses TRBV5-4 and TRBJ1-4; 10 bases fit TRBD1. V lost 0 bases and J lost 6; bases outside the gene matches: 2. CDR3 length: 15 amino acids. CDR1 SGHNT and CDR2 YYREEE come from the germline V gene (reference sequence). The CDR3 nucleotides are TGTGCCAGCAGCTTGGCCGGGACAGGGGATGAAAAACTGTTTTTT. The encoded protein is CASSLAGTGDEKLFF.

As to this clone: The identical CDR3 is also encoded by other nucleotide sequences in the sample. V and J are TRBV9 and TRBJ2-5; 8 bases line up with TRBD1. This CDR3 comprises 16 residues. The V segment lost 2 bases and the J segment 5 bases; nucleotides outside the gene matches: 11. Per the germline V gene, CDR1 is SGDLS and CDR2 is YYNGEE. CDR3 bases: TGTGCCAGCAGCGTCCATTCAGGGGGCGCGGGGGAGACCCAGTACTTC. As protein: CASSVHSGGAGETQYF.

This chain's CDR3 is CASSVTGTGTEAFF. Written as DNA, the CDR3 is TGTGCCAGCAGCGTGACAGGGACAGGCACTGAAGCTTTCTTT. The rearrangement uses TRBV9 and TRBJ1-1; TRBD1 matches 8 bases. Trimming removed 2 bases from V and 4 bases from J; junction bases left unmatched: 4. The length of the CDR3 is 14 residues. The germline V gene encodes CDR1 SGDLS and CDR2 YYNGEE.

This clone was seen only once. V gene TRBV7-6 combines with J gene TRBJ2-7; a possible D gene is TRBD2 (6 bases). The V and J ends lost 1 base and 2 bases respectively, with 18 bases between them. CDR3 length: 17 residues. Per germline, CDR1 SGHVS and CDR2 FNYEAQ. CDR3 in DNA: TGTGCCAGCAGCTTAGAGTCGGGACTGGACGTAACCTACGAGCAGTACTTC. Encoded protein: CASSLESGLDVTYEQYF.

The chain couples TRBV7-3 to TRBJ2-3; no firm D call. V was cut by 2 bases and J by 6 bases, with 12 bases left in between. Germline CDR1 reads SGHTA; CDR2 reads FQGTGA. This CDR3 is 14 amino acids long. CDR3 residues: CASSLYAVGDTQYF. CDR3 nucleotides: TGTGCCAGCAGCTTATATGCGGTTGGGGATACGCAGTATTTT.

In regard to this clone: A far larger clone is one base from this, pointing to a likely read error. J is TRBJ2-7 and V is TRBV5-6, with a tentative D call TRBD1 (6 bases). V was shortened by 2 bases and J by 1 base, with 7 bases between the two germline ends. Germline CDR1 SGHDT, CDR2 YYEEEE. CDR3 length: 13 amino acids. CDR3 sequence: CASSLGQSYEQYF. DNA of the CDR3: TGTGCCAGCAGCTTAGGACAGTCCTACGAGCAGTACTTC.

This clone was observed once. This chain connects TRBV6-6 to TRBJ2-2, with D uncertain. This CDR3 is 13 amino acids long. From germline, CDR1 is MNHNY and CDR2 SVGAGI (reference sequence). V lost 3 bases to trimming and J lost 0 bases, with 2 bases between them. The CDR3 coding sequence is TGTGCCAGCAGTTATACGAACACCGGGGAGCTGTTTTTT. Residues: CASSYTNTGELFF.

This clone was counted between two and nine times. The CDR3 coding sequence is TGTGCCAGCAGCGGAGACTCTGGGGCCAACGTCCTGACTTTC. Translation gives CASSGDSGANVLTF. The J gene is TRBJ2-6, the V gene TRBV7-8; D is uncertain. CDR1 is SGHVS and CDR2 is FQNEAQ in the germline V gene. The CDR3 is made up of 14 amino acids. V gave up 5 bases and J gave up 0 bases, with 5 bases separating them.

This clone was detected only once. The genes are TRBV5-5 and TRBJ1-6, with D possibly TRBD1 on 6 matching bases. In germline, CDR1 is SGHKS, CDR2 YYEKEE (reference sequence). The CDR3 contains 15 residues. Trimming took 2 bases from V and 10 from J, leaving 16 bases between them. In nucleotides, the CDR3 is TGTGCCAGCAGCTTCGGCAGGGGTAGATTCTCACCCCTCCACTTT. Translated: CASSFGRGRFSPLHF.

J is TRBJ2-7 and V is TRBV7-3; D gene ambiguous. Trimming cost V 2 bases and J 6 bases, with 11 bases left between them. The CDR3 loop spans 13 amino acids. Germline CDR1 and CDR2: SGHTA and FQGTGA. This CDR3 is CASSLGSGSEQYF. The CDR3 DNA sequence: TGTGCCAGCAGCTTAGGGTCCGGGTCCGAGCAGTACTTC.

This clone was detected only once. The chain couples TRBV19 to TRBJ2-7; D is uncertain. CDR1 LNHDA and CDR2 SQIVND come from the germline V gene (reference sequence). The germline V and J ends were trimmed by 5 bases and 0 bases, with 17 bases remaining between them. The CDR3 extends over 16 amino acids. Here the CDR3 DNA reads TGTGCCAGTAGTTTACATCGCGACCGGAGCTCCTACGAGCAGTACTTC. It yields the protein CASSLHRDRSSYEQYF.

The chain uses TRBV6-1 and TRBJ2-3, with D possibly being TRBD1 (6 bases). The length of the CDR3 is 15 residues. Trimming cost V 6 bases and J 0 bases, with 13 bases left between them. Germline V gene lookup returns CDR1 MNHNS and CDR2 SASEGT. This CDR3 reads CASRETGLSTDTQYF. In DNA, the CDR3 is TGTGCCAGCAGGGAGACAGGCCTTAGCACAGATACGCAGTATTTT.

This chain links TRBV9 with TRBJ2-3; no clear D. Trimming removed 3 bases from V and 4 bases from J, with 15 bases in between. CDR1 is SGDLS, CDR2 YYNGEE, per germline. This CDR3 comprises 15 residues. For the CDR3, the DNA is TGTGCCAGCAGCGCCTCAGGTGCGCAGGCAGATACGCAGTATTTT. It encodes CASSASGAQADTQYF.

V and J are TRBV6-5 and TRBJ1-1, with D perhaps TRBD1 (6 bases). V was clipped by 2 bases and J by 6 bases, with 13 bases between them. This CDR3 is 14 amino acids long. Germline CDR1 MNHEY, CDR2 SVGAGI. As DNA, the CDR3 is TGTGCCAGCAGTTACCAAGCAACAGGGCCTGAAGCTTTCTTT. It encodes CASSYQATGPEAFF.

The chain recombines TRBV5-6 with TRBJ1-2, with TRBD1 identical over 9 bases. The CDR3 extends over 16 amino acids. V lost 4 bases, J lost 4 bases, and 11 bases stayed unmatched. Germline lookup yields CDR1 SGHDT and CDR2 YYEEEE. CDR3 DNA: TGTGCCAGCAGCCGGGAGCGGACAGGGGAGATCTATGGCTACACCTTC. Protein product: CASSRERTGEIYGYTF.

The rearrangement uses TRBV6-1 and TRBJ2-5, with TRBD2 as a possible D gene (5 bases). Germline V gene lookup returns CDR1 MNHNS and CDR2 SASEGT. The CDR3 extends over 15 amino acids. Trimming left V 8 bases short and J 2 bases short, with 18 bases between. The CDR3 loop reads CASGLGPSGQETQYF. The DNA for the CDR3 is TGTGCCAGCGGGCTGGGTCCCTCGGGACAAGAGACCCAGTACTTC.

The rearrangement joins TRBV5-5 to TRBJ1-1; TRBD1 is a possible D gene (5 bases). CDR1 SGHKS and CDR2 YYEKEE come from the germline V gene (reference sequence). V was pared by 0 bases and J by 6 bases, with 9 bases between. The CDR3 length is 13 residues. The CDR3 protein is CASSLGLGAEAFF. CDR3 in DNA: TGTGCCAGCAGCTTGGGGCTAGGGGCTGAAGCTTTCTTT.

V is TRBV28 and J is TRBJ2-1, with no clear D. Trimming shortened V by 3 bases and J by 4 bases, and 10 bases separated the two germline ends. This CDR3 region has 14 residues. CDR1 is MDHEN and CDR2 is SYDVKM in the germline V gene. Written as DNA, the CDR3 is TGTGCCAGCAGTTTTAGTGTTTCTTACAATGAGCAGTTCTTC. As protein: CASSFSVSYNEQFF.